This T cell receptor beta chain emerged from a study of CD8 T cells in ankylosing spondylitis. General study points: Both synovial fluid and blood in reactive arthritis had previously been reported to carry some motif variants. Disease-associated clones were reportedly significantly overrepresented in matched ankylosing spondylitis synovial fluid. Roughly eight highly homologous variants made up a TCR beta motif that seemed to typify ankylosing spondylitis blood.

V lost 1 base, J lost 8 bases, and 8 bases stayed unmatched. CDR1 is SEHNR and CDR2 is FQNEAQ in the germline V gene (reference sequence). The CDR3 contains 16 residues. TCRdb analysed the 5' RACE reads with MiXCR anew, one entry per CDR3 protein. The data contain about 500,000 distinct CDR3 sequences, about 13% of them singletons. About this clonotype: Its target is not known.

The chain couples TRBV7-9 to TRBJ1-6, with 7 bases matching TRBD1. Sequencing used blood, either unsorted or a sorted T cell fraction (not recorded which). This sequence was found in a male donor with ankylosing spondylitis. CDR3: CASSLGTGTADSPLHF. CDR3 coding DNA: TGTGCCAGCAGCTTAGGGACGGGGACAGCGGATTCACCCCTCCACTTT.